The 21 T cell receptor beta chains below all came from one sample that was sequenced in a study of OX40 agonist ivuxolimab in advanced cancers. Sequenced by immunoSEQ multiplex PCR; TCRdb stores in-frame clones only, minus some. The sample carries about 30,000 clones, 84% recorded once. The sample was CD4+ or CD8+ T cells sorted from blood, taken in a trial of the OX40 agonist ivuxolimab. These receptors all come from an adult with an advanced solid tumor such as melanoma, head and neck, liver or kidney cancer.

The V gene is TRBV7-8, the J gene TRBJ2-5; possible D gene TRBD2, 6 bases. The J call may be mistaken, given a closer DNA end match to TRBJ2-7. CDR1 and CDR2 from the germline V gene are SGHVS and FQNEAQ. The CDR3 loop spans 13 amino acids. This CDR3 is CASSLGTTYEQYF. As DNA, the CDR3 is TGTGCCAGCAGCTTAGGGACTACCTACGAGCAGTACTTC.

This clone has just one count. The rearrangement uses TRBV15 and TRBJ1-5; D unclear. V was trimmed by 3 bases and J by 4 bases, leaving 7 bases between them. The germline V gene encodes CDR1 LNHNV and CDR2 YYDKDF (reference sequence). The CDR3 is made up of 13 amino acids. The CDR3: CATSRAPNQPQHF. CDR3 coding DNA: TGTGCCACCAGCAGGGCACCGAATCAGCCCCAGCATTTT.

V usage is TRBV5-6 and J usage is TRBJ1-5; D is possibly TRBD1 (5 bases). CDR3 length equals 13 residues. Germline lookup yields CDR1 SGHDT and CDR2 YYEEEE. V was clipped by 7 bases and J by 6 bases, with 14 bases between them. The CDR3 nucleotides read TGTGCCAGCGGGGTGGGGGTATCTCAGCCCCAGCATTTT. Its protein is CASGVGVSQPQHF.

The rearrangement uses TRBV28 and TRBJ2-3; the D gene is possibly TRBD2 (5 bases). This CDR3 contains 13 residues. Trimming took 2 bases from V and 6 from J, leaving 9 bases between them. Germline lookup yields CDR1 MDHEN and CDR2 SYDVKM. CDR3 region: CASSLGGMDTQYF. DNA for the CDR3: TGTGCCAGCAGTTTAGGAGGCATGGATACGCAGTATTTT.

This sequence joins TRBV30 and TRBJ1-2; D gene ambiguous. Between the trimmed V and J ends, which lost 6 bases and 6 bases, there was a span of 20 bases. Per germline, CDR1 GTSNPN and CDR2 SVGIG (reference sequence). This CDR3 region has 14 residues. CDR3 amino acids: CACIRGGIGNGYTF. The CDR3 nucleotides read TGTGCCTGCATACGCGGAGGGATTGGCAATGGCTACACCTTC.

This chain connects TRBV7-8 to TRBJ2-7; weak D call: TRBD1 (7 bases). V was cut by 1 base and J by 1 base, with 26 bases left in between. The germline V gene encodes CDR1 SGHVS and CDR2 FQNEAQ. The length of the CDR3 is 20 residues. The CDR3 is CASSLEMAGSWRTGSYEQYF. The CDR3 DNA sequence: TGTGCCAGCAGCTTAGAAATGGCGGGGTCCTGGCGGACAGGATCCTACGAGCAGTACTTC.

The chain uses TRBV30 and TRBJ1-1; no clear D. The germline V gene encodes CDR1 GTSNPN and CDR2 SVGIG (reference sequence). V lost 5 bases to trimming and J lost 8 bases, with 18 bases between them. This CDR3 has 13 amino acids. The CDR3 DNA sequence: TGTGCCTGGTTCCGGGGAGGAGATACAGAAGCTTTCTTT. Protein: CAWFRGGDTEAFF.

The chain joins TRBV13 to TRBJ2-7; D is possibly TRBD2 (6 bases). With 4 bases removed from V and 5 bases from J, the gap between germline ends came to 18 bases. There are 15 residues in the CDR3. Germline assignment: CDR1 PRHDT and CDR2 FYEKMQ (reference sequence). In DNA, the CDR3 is TGTGCCAGCAGCTCGTTCGGTTGGAGGGACCACGAGCAGTACTTC. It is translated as CASSSFGWRDHEQYF.

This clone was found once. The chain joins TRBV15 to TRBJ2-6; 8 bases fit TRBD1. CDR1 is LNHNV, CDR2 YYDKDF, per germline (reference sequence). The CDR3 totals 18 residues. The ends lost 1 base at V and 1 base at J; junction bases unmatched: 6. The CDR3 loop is CATSRVPGQESGANVLTF. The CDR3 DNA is TGTGCCACCAGCAGAGTCCCGGGACAGGAGTCTGGGGCCAACGTCCTGACTTTC.

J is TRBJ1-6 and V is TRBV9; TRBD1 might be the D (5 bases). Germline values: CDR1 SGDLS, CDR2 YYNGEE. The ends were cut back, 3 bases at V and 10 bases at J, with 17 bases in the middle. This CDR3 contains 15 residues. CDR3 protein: CASSAQGGSPSPLHF. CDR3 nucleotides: TGTGCCAGCAGCGCCCAGGGAGGGTCCCCCTCACCCCTCCACTTT.

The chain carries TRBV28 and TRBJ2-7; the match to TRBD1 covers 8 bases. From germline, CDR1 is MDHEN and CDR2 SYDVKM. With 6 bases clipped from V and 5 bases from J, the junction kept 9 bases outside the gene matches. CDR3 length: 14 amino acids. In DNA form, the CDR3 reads TGTGCCAGCAGCCCCATCGACAGGGGAAACGAGCAGTACTTC. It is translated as CASSPIDRGNEQYF.

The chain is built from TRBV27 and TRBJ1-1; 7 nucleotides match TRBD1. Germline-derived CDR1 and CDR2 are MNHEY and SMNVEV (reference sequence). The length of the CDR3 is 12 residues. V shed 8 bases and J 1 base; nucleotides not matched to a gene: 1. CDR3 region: CASRTGNTEAFF. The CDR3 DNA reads TGTGCCAGCCGGACAGGGAACACTGAAGCTTTCTTT.

The CDR3 DNA is TGTGCCAGCAGCGTAGCTTACAGACCCTCTGGAAACACCATATATTTT. This encodes CASSVAYRPSGNTIYF. The chain couples TRBV9 to TRBJ1-3; D unresolved. Germline lookup yields CDR1 SGDLS and CDR2 YYNGEE. Deletions cut 0 bases from V and 0 bases from J, with 10 bases between. This CDR3 is built from 16 residues. The complete variable domain, with remaining parts taken from reference TRBV9 and TRBJ1-3, reads DSGVTQTPKHLITATGQRVTLRCSPRSGDLSVYWYQQSLDQGLQFLIQYYNGEERAKGNILERFSAQQFPDLHSELNLSSLELGDSALYFCASSVAYRPSGNTIYFGEGSWLTVV.

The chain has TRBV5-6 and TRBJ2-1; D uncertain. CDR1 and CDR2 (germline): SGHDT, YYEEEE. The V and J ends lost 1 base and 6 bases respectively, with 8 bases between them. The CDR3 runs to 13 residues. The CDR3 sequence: CASSLWGSNEQFF. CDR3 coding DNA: TGTGCCAGCAGCTTGTGGGGAAGCAATGAGCAGTTCTTC.

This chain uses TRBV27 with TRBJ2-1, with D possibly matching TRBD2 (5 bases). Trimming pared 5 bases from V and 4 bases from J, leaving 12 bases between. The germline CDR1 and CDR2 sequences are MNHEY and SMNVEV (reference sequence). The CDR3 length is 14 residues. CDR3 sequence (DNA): TGTGCCAGCAGTCCCGGAGGAGGTTACAATGAGCAGTTCTTC. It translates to CASSPGGGYNEQFF.

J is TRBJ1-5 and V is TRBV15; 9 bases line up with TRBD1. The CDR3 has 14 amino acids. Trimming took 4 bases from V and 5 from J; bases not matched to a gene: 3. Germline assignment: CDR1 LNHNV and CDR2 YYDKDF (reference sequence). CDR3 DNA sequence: TGTGCCACCAGCACGGGACAGGGTTATCAGCCCCAGCATTTT. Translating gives CATSTGQGYQPQHF.

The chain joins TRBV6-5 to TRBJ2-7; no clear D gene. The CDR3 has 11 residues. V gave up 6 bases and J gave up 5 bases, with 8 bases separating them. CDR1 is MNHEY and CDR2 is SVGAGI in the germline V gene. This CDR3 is CASSTRDEQYF. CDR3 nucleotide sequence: TGTGCCAGCAGCACACGGGACGAGCAGTACTTC.

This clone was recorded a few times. CDR3 nucleotide sequence: TGTGCCAGCAGTTTCGGATGGGATAATTCACCCCTCCACTTT. It is translated as CASSFGWDNSPLHF. V usage is TRBV27 and J usage is TRBJ1-6; D unresolved. Germline loops: CDR1 MNHEY, CDR2 SMNVEV (reference sequence). This CDR3 is built from 14 residues. Trimming took 3 bases from V and 5 from J, leaving 8 bases between them.

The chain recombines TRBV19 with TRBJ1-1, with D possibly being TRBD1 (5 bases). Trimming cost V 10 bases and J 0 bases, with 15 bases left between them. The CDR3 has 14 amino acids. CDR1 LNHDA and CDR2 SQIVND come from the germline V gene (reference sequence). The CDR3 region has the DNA TGTGCCACCCTTGGGGGACTCATGAACACTGAAGCTTTCTTT. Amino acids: CATLGGLMNTEAFF.

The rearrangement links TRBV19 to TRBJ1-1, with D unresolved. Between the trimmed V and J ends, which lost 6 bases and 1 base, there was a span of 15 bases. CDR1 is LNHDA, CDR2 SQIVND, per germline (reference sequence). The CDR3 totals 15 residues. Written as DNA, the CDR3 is TGTGCCAGTAGGATCGGTCATTTGGGGAACACTGAAGCTTTCTTT. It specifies CASRIGHLGNTEAFF.

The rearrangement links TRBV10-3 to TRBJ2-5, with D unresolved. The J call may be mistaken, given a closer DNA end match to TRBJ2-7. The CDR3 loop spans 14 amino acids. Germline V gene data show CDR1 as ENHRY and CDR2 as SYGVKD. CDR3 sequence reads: CAISEAWSSYEQYF. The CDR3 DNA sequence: TGTGCCATCAGTGAGGCTTGGTCCTCCTACGAGCAGTACTTC.